This is a list of T cell receptor beta chains from one sample in a study of blood T cells in healthy people across ages. TCRdb ran MiXCR on the 5' RACE reads and lists one entry per CDR3 protein. The data hold over 700,000 distinct CDR3 sequences, with about 55% observed a single time. The sample was blood. All receptors derive from an elderly man in good health. Both conserved end residues are part of each CDR3. The order of the fields is clone size, D gene, J gene, V gene, CDR3 protein, CDR3 DNA. D genes are given only for firm matches. The size field is filled for only some rows; it gives once, few, many or a size class.

size: -
D: -
J: TRBJ2-7
V: TRBV7-2
CDR3: CASSVWALRYEQYF
DNA: TGTGCCAGCAGCGTATGGGCGTTACGGTACGAGCAGTACTTC

size: -
D: TRBD1
J: TRBJ2-3
V: TRBV24-1
CDR3: CATSDPKTGQRDAYF
DNA: TGTGCCACCAGTGATCCGAAGACAGGGCAAAGAGACGCGTATTTT

size: few
D: -
J: TRBJ2-1
V: TRBV24-1
CDR3: CATAWGAGNEQFF
DNA: TGTGCCACTGCATGGGGGGCAGGTAATGAGCAGTTCTTC

size: -
D: -
J: TRBJ2-1
V: TRBV7-2
CDR3: CASSLEAGQYNEQFF
DNA: TGTGCCAGCAGCCTAGAGGCGGGCCAATACAATGAGCAGTTCTTC

size: few
D: -
J: TRBJ2-7
V: TRBV29-1
CDR3: CSARYLSYEQYF
DNA: TGCAGCGCTCGGTACCTCTCCTACGAGCAGTACTTC

size: -
D: -
J: TRBJ2-7
V: TRBV7-9
CDR3: CANSFLRPGEYEQYF
DNA: TGTGCCAACAGCTTCCTCCGGCCGGGTGAATACGAGCAGTACTTC

size: -
D: TRBD2
J: TRBJ2-1
V: TRBV18
CDR3: CASSGSGSSEQFF
DNA: TGTGCCAGCTCGGGTAGCGGGAGCAGTGAGCAGTTCTTC

size: few
D: -
J: TRBJ2-7
V: TRBV29-1
CDR3: CSISGTYEQYF
DNA: TGCAGCATATCAGGAACCTACGAGCAGTACTTC

size: once
D: -
J: TRBJ2-5
V: TRBV20-1
CDR3: CSATWGRGETQYF
DNA: TGCAGTGCTACTTGGGGCCGGGGGGAGACCCAGTACTTC

size: -
D: -
J: TRBJ2-1
V: TRBV18
CDR3: CASSPVPAGEQFF
DNA: TGTGCCAGCTCACCAGTTCCAGCTGGTGAGCAGTTCTTC

size: -
D: TRBD2
J: TRBJ2-5
V: TRBV29-1
CDR3: CSVRSQLAVVTQYF
DNA: TGCAGCGTTAGGTCGCAACTAGCGGTTGTGACCCAGTACTTC

size: few
D: TRBD1
J: TRBJ2-1
V: TRBV7-9
CDR3: CASTPNAETGGNGSYNEQFF
DNA: TGTGCCAGCACCCCTAACGCCGAGACAGGGGGCAATGGATCCTACAATGAGCAGTTCTTC

size: -
D: TRBD1
J: TRBJ1-2
V: TRBV10-3
CDR3: CAISVPETGGLYGYTF
DNA: TGTGCCATCAGTGTCCCCGAAACAGGGGGCCTCTATGGCTACACCTTC

size: -
D: TRBD2
J: TRBJ2-7
V: TRBV29-1
CDR3: CSVELWASGRTTYEQYF
DNA: TGCAGCGTTGAATTATGGGCTAGCGGGAGGACAACCTACGAGCAGTACTTC

size: few
D: -
J: TRBJ2-5
V: TRBV4-2
CDR3: CASSLHWETQYF
DNA: TGTGCCAGCAGCCTCCATTGGGAGACCCAGTACTTC

size: -
D: TRBD2
J: TRBJ2-7
V: TRBV20-1
CDR3: CSASLAGGPGQYF
DNA: TGCAGTGCTAGTCTAGCGGGAGGGCCAGGGCAGTACTTC

size: few
D: TRBD1
J: TRBJ1-1
V: TRBV29-1
CDR3: CSARDRVGTEAFF
DNA: TGCAGCGCCCGGGACAGGGTTGGAACTGAAGCTTTCTTT

size: -
D: TRBD1
J: TRBJ2-1
V: TRBV12-3/TRBV12-4
CDR3: CASSVLLGQGLNEQFF
DNA: TGTGCCAGCAGCGTCCTCCTGGGACAGGGCCTCAATGAGCAGTTCTTC

size: -
D: -
J: TRBJ2-7
V: TRBV6-5
CDR3: CVRKRQPFSYEQYF
DNA: TGTGTCAGAAAGCGACAGCCTTTCTCCTACGAGCAGTACTTC

size: many
D: TRBD2
J: TRBJ2-3
V: TRBV20-1
CDR3: CSAGGGNADTQYF
DNA: TGCAGTGCTGGGGGGGGAAATGCAGATACGCAGTATTTT

size: -
D: -
J: TRBJ2-3
V: TRBV21-1
CDR3: CASSSPGHKHRYAYF
DNA: TGTGCCAGCAGCAGCCCGGGACACAAGCACAGATACGCGTATTTT

size: -
D: -
J: TRBJ2-1
V: TRBV6-5
CDR3: CASSYWRGLGNEQFF
DNA: TGTGCCAGCAGTTACTGGCGGGGTCTGGGGAATGAGCAGTTCTTC